This record concerns one TCR beta chain sequence. Using immunoSEQ multiplex PCR, the repertoire was profiled, and TCRdb retains in-frame clones only, with some absent. The repertoire holds around 69,000 clones, with approximately 90% as singletons. The sample is drawn from a study of T cell changes during pregnancy in multiple sclerosis. The CDR3 has 17 amino acids. Looked up from germline, CDR1 is LGHNA and CDR2 is YSLEER. The trim removed 0 bases at V and 1 base at J, leaving 8 bases unmatched. This clonotype originated in a female donor with multiple sclerosis, enrolled in a pregnancy study. The V call is TRBV4-3, the J call TRBJ1-1; 7 bases are shared with TRBD1. The specimen was peripheral blood, collected in the third trimester of pregnancy. CDR3 sequence (DNA): TGCGCCAGCAGCCAAGAGAGGGGGCAGGCTAGGAACACTGAAGCTTTCTTT. This encodes CASSQERGQARNTEAFF.